There are a few counts of the clone carrying this TCR beta chain. The source of the sample is a study of blood T cell repertoires in COVID-19. Study-wide background: Material from acute and convalescent COVID-19 was sourced from the United States, Italy and Spain. T cells, B-cell-depleted T cells, or PBMCs provided the cDNA or gDNA that served as material.

Authors' processing steps: It was from reference gene primer amplification that nucleated cell counts were estimated. Profiling relied on immunoSEQ multiplex PCR, and the TCRdb table lists in-frame clones only, not all of them. V and J calls and clone size follow that table, whereas D and trimming were derived from the DNA. The sample lists roughly 190,000 clones; about 88% were seen once. The CDR3 loop spans 12 amino acids. Per germline, CDR1 LNHNV and CDR2 YYDKDF (reference sequence). Trimming left V 2 bases short and J 9 bases short, with 8 bases between. The sample was peripheral blood. This clonotype was obtained from a man aged 30-40 years with active or convalescent COVID-19. The gene calls are TRBV15 and TRBJ2-1; D not resolved. The CDR3 coding sequence is TGTGCCACCAGCAGACCTACCCGTGAGCAGTTCTTC. Translated, it gives CATSRPTREQFF.